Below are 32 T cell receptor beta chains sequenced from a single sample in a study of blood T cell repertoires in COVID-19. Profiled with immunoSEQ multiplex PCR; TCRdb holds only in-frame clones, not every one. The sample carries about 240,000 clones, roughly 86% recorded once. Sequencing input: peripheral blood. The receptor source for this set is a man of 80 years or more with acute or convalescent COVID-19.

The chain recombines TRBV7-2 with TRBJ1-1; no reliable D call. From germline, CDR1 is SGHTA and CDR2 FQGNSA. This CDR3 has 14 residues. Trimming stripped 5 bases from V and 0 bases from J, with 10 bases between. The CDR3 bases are TGTGCCAGCAGCAGCGCGTTTTTGAACACTGAAGCTTTCTTT. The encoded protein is CASSSAFLNTEAFF.

The CDR3 loop reads CASSLELADYNEQFF. CDR3 nucleotides: TGTGCCAGCAGCTTAGAACTAGCGGACTACAATGAGCAGTTCTTC. The chain recombines TRBV7-8 with TRBJ2-1; 8 bases line up with TRBD2. The germline V gene has CDR1 SGHVS and CDR2 FQNEAQ. The CDR3 contains 15 residues. Germline trimming cut 1 base from V and 3 bases from J; bases unmatched to any gene: 2. The whole variable domain, filled in from reference TRBV7-8 and TRBJ2-1, reads GAGVSQSPRYKVAKRGQDVALRCDPISGHVSLFWYQQALGQGPEFLTYFQNEAQLDKSGLPSDRFFAERPEGSVSTLKIQRTQQEDSAVYLCASSLELADYNEQFFGPGTRLTVL.

The CDR3 sequence is CATSDSGQGDEKLFF. Written as DNA, the CDR3 is TGTGCCACCAGTGACTCGGGACAGGGAGACGAAAAACTGTTTTTT. The chain recombines TRBV24-1 with TRBJ1-4, with 9 bases fitting TRBD1. The CDR3 runs 15 residues. Germline V gene lookup returns CDR1 KGHDR and CDR2 SFDVKD. V dropped 4 bases and J dropped 8; count of bases not matched to a gene: 7.

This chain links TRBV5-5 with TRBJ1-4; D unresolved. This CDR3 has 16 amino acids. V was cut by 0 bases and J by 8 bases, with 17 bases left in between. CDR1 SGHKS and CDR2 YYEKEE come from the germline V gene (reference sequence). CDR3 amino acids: CASSLEPAAGGEKLFF. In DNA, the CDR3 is TGTGCCAGCAGCTTGGAGCCCGCGGCGGGCGGGGAAAAACTGTTTTTT.

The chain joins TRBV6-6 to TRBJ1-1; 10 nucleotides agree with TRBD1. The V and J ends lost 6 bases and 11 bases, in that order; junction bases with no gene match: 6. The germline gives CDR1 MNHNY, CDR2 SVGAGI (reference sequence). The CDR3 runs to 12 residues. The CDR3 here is CASSPGQGRAFF. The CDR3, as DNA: TGTGCCAGCAGCCCGGGACAGGGGAGGGCTTTCTTT.

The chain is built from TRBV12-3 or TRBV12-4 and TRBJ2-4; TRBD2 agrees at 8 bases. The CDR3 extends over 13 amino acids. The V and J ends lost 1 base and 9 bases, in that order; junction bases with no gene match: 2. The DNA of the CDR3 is TGTGCCAGCAGTTTAGGGGCGGGGGGCATTCAGTACTTC. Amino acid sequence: CASSLGAGGIQYF.

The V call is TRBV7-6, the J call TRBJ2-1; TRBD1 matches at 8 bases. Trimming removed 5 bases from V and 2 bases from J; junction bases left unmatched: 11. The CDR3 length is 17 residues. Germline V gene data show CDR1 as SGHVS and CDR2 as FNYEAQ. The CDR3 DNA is TGTGCCAGCAGCCCACTGAGGACAGGGACCACCTACAATGAGCAGTTCTTC. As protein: CASSPLRTGTTYNEQFF.

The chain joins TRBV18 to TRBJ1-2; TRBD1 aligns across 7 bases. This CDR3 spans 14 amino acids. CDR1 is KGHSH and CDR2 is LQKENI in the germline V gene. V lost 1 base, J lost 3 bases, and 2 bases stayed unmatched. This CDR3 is CASSPQGADYGYTF. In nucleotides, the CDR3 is TGTGCCAGCTCACCACAGGGGGCGGACTATGGCTACACCTTC.

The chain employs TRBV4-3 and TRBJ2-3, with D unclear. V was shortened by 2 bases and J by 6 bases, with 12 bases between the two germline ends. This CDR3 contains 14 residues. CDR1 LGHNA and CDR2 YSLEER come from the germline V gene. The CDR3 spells CASSQWSFQDTQYF. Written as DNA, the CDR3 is TGCGCCAGCAGCCAATGGTCCTTCCAGGATACGCAGTATTTT.

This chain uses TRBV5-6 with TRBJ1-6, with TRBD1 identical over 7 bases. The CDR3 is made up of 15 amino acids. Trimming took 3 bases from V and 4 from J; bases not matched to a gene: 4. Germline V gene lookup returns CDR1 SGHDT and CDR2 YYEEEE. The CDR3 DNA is TGTGCCAGCAGCTGGACAGGAGGTTATAATTCACCCCTCCACTTT. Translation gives CASSWTGGYNSPLHF.

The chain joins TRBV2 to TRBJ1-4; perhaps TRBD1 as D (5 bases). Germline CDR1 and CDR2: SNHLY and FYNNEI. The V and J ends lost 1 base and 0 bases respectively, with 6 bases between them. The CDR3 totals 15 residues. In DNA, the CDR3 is TGTGCCAGCAGTGAAGGGGGGGCAACTAATGAAAAACTGTTTTTT. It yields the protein CASSEGGATNEKLFF. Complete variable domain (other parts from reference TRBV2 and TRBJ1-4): EPEVTQTPSHQVTQMGQEVILRCVPISNHLYFYWYRQILGQKVEFLVSFYNNEISEKSEIFDDQFSVERPDGSNFTLKIRSTKLEDSAMYFCASSEGGATNEKLFFGSGTQLSVL.

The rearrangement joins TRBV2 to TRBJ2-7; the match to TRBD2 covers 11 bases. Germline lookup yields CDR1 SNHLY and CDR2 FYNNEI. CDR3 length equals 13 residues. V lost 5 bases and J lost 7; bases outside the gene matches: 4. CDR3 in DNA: TGTGCCAGCAGTCGGGGACTAGCGGAAGAGCAGTACTTC. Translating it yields CASSRGLAEEQYF.

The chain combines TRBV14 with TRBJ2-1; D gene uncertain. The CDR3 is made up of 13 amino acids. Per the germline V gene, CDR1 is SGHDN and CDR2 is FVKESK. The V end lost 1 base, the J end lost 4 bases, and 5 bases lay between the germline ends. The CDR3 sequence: CASSQGRYNEQFF. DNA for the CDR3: TGTGCCAGCAGCCAAGGGCGGTACAATGAGCAGTTCTTC.

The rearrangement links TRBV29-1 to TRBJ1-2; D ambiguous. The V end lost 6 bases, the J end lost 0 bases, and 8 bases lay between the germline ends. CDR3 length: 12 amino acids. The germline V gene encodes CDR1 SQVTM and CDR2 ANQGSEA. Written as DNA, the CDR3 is TGCAGCGTCGCAGGCCCTAACTATGGCTACACCTTC. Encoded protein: CSVAGPNYGYTF.

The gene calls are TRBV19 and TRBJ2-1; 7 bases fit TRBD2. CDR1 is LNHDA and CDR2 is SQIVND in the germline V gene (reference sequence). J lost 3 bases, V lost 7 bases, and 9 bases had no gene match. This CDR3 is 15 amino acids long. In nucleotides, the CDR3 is TGTGCCAGTAACGGGGGAGGGTTGGTCTACAATGAGCAGTTCTTC. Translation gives CASNGGGLVYNEQFF.

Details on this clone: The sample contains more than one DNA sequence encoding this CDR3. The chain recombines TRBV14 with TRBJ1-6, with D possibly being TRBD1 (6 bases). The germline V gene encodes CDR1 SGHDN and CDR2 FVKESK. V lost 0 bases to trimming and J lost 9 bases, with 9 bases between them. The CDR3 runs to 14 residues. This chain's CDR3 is CASSQEVRGSPLHF. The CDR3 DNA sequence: TGTGCCAGCAGCCAAGAGGTCAGGGGTTCACCCCTCCACTTT.

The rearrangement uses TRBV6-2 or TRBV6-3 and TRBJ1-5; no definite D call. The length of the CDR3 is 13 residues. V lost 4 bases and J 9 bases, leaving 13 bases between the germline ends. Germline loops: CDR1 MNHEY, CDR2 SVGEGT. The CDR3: CASSLPDAGPQHF. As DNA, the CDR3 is TGTGCCAGCAGTTTACCCGACGCGGGGCCCCAGCATTTT.

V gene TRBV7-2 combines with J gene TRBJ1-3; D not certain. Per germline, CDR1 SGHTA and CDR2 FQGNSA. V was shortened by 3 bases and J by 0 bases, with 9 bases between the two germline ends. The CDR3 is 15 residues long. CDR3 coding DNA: TGTGCCAGCAGCTTGTCTGGCACCTCTGGAAACACCATATATTTT. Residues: CASSLSGTSGNTIYF.

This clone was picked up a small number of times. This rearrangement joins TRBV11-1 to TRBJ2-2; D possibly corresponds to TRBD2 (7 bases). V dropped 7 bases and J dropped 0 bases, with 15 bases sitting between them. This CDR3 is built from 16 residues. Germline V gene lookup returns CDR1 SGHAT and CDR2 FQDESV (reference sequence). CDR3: CASTSRGGANTGELFF. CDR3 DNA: TGTGCCAGCACCTCTAGAGGGGGGGCGAACACCGGGGAGCTGTTTTTT.

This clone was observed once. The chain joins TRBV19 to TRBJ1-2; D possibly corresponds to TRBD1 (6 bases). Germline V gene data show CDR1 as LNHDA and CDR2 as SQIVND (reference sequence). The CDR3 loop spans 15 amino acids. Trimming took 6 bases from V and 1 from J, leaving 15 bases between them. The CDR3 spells CASRPRGAHNYGYTF. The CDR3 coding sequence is TGTGCCAGTAGGCCTCGGGGGGCGCATAACTATGGCTACACCTTC.

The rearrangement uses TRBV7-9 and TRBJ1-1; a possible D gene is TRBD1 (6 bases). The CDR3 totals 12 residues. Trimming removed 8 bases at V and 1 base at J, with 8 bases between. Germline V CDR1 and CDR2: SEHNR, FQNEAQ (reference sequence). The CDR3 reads CASRQANTEAFF. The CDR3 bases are TGTGCCAGCCGACAGGCGAACACTGAAGCTTTCTTT.

The CDR3 protein is CASSPQGAGLETQYF. The CDR3 region has the DNA TGTGCCAGCTCACCACAGGGGGCTGGTTTAGAGACCCAGTACTTC. The chain has TRBV18 and TRBJ2-5; TRBD1 agrees at 7 bases. The CDR3 runs to 15 residues. CDR1 and CDR2 from the germline V gene are KGHSH and LQKENI. The V and J ends lost 1 base and 4 bases, in that order; junction bases with no gene match: 6.

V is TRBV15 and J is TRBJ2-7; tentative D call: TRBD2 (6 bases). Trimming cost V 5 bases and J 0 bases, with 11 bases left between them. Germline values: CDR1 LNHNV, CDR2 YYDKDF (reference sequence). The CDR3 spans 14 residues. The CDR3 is CATSAGGLSYEQYF. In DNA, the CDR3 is TGTGCCACCAGCGCCGGGGGACTCTCCTACGAGCAGTACTTC.

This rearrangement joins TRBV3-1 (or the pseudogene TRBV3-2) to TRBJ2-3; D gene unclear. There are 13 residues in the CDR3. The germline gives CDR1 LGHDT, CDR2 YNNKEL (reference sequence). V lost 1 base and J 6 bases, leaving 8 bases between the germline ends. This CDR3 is CASSQGRADTQYF. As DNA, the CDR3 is TGTGCCAGCAGCCAAGGGAGAGCGGATACGCAGTATTTT.

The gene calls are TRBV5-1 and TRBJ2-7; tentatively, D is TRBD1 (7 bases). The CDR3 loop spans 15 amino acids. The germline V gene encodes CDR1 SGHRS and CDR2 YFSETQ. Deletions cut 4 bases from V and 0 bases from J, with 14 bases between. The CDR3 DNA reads TGCGCCAGCAGCCTTGGAGGGACAGTCTCCTACGAGCAGTACTTC. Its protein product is CASSLGGTVSYEQYF.

The CDR3 reads CASNPAQGAVHEQFF. CDR3 bases: TGTGCCAGCAACCCGGCACAGGGGGCTGTGCATGAGCAGTTCTTC. The gene calls are TRBV28 and TRBJ2-1; 9 positions agree with TRBD1. Trimming at V came to 7 bases and at J to 8 bases, leaving 12 bases not matched to a gene. Germline values: CDR1 MDHEN, CDR2 SYDVKM. The CDR3 spans 15 residues.

The chain's CDR3 is CASSLEGGAQPQHF. The DNA for the CDR3 is TGCGCCAGCAGCTTGGAAGGGGGGGCCCAGCCCCAGCATTTT. The rearrangement uses TRBV5-1 and TRBJ1-5, with D tentatively TRBD1 (6 bases). The V gene lost 0 bases and the J gene lost 7 bases, with 11 bases spanning the gap. The CDR3 consists of 14 residues. Germline V gene data show CDR1 as SGHRS and CDR2 as YFSETQ.

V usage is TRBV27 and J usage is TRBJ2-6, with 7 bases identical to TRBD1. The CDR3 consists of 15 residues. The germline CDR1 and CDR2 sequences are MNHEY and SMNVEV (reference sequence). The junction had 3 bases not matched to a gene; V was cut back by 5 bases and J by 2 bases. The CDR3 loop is CASSPTGAGANVLTF. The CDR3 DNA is TGTGCCAGCAGTCCAACAGGGGCTGGGGCCAACGTCCTGACTTTC.

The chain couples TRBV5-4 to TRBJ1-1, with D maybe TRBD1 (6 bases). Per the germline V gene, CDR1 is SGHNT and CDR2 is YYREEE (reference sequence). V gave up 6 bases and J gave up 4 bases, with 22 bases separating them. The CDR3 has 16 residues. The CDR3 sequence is CASTTGGGRRGTEAFF. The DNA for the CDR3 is TGTGCCAGCACCACTGGGGGGGGGCGGAGGGGCACTGAAGCTTTCTTT.

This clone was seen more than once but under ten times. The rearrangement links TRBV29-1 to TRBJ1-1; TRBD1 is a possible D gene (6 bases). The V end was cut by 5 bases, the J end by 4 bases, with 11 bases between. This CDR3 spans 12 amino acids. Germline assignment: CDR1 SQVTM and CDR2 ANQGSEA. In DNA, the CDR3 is TGCAGCGTTCGTCCAGGGGCCACTGAAGCTTTCTTT. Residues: CSVRPGATEAFF. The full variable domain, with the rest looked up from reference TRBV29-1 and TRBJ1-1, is SAVISQKPSRDICQRGTSLTIQCQVDSQVTMMFWYRQQPGQSLTLIATANQGSEATYESGFVIDKFPISRPNLTFSTLTVSNMSPEDSSIYLCSVRPGATEAFFGQGTRLTVV.

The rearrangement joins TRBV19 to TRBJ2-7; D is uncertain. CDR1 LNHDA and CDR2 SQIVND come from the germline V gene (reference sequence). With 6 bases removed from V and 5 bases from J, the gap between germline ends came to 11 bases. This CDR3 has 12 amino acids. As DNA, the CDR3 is TGTGCCAGTAGCCATACAAGAAACGAGCAGTACTTC. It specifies CASSHTRNEQYF. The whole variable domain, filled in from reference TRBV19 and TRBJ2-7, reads DGGITQSPKYLFRKEGQNVTLSCEQNLNHDAMYWYRQDPGQGLRLIYYSQIVNDFQKGDIAEGYSVSREKKESFPLTVTSAQKNPTAFYLCASSHTRNEQYFGPGTRLTVT.

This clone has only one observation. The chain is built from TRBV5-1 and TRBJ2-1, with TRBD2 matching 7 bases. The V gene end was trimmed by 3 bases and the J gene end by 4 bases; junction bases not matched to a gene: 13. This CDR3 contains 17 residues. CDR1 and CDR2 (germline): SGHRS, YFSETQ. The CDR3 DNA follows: TGCGCCAGCAGCTCCCCCCCGGGACTACCGAGATACAATGAGCAGTTCTTC. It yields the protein CASSSPPGLPRYNEQFF.